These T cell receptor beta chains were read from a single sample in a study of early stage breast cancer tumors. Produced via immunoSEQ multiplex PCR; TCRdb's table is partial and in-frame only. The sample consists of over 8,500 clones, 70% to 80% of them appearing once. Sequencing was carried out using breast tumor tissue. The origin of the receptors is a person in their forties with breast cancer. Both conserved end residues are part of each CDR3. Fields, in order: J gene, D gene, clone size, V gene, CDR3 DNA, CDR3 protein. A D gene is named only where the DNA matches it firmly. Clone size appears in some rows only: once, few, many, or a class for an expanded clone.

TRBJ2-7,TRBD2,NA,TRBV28,TGTGCCAGCAGACTTAGCGGGGTCTCCTACGAGCAGTACTTC,CASRLSGVSYEQYF
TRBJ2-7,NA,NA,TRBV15,TGTGCCACCAGCAGAGACGTTGGGAACGAAGAGCAGTACTTC,CATSRDVGNEEQYF
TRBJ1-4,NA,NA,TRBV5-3,TGTGCCAGAAGCTTGGCTATTTCCCCCGCAACTAATGAAAAACTGTTTTTT,CARSLAISPATNEKLFF
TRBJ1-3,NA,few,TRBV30,TGTGCCTGGCGACGCGACTCTGGAAACACCATATATTTT,CAWRRDSGNTIYF
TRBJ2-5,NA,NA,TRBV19,TGTGCCAGTAGTATAAGCCGGACCTTAATTCAAGAGACCCAGTACTTC,CASSISRTLIQETQYF
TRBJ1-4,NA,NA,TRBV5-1,TGCGCCAGCAGCTTATCTACAGGGCAAGGAGAAAAACTGTTTTTT,CASSLSTGQGEKLFF
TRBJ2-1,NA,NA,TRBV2,TGTGCCAGCAGTGAGGGATATGAGCAGTTCTTC,CASSEGYEQFF
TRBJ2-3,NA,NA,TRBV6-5,TGTGCCAGCAGTTACGTTCCCCGAGGGGCAGATACGCAGTATTTT,CASSYVPRGADTQYF
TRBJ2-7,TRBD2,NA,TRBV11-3,TGTGCCAGCAGCTTATTTGCTAGCGGGTACTCCTACGAGCAGTACTTC,CASSLFASGYSYEQYF
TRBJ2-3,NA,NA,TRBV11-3,TGTGCCAGCAGCTTAGATCAGACTAAGTATACGGCGCAGTATTTT,CASSLDQTKYTAQYF
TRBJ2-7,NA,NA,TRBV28,TGTGCCAGCAGTTCTTCCACGGGTCTCGGGCAGTACTTC,CASSSSTGLGQYF
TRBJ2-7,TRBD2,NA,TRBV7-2,TGTGCCAGCAGCTTAGCAGCGGGAGGTGCCTGGGGCGAGCAGTACTTC,CASSLAAGGAWGEQYF
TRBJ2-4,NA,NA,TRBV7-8,TGTGCCAGCAGCTTATCCCAAAACATTCAGTACTTC,CASSLSQNIQYF
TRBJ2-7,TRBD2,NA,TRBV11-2,TGTGCCAGCAGCTTAGGTCGGACTAGCGGGAGGCAGACCTACGAGCAGTACTTC,CASSLGRTSGRQTYEQYF
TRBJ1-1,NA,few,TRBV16,TGTGCCAGCAGCCAATGGGTTGCTGAAGCTTTCTTT,CASSQWVAEAFF
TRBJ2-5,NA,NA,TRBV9,TGTGCCAGCAGCGGCGGAGGGGGACAAGAGACCCAGTACTTC,CASSGGGGQETQYF
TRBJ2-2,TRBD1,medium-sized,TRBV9,TGTGCCAGCAGCGTTGGGACAGGGGGGACCGGGGAGCTGTTTTTT,CASSVGTGGTGELFF
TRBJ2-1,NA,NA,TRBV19,TGTGCCAGTAGTGGGCCTAGCGACTCCTACAATGAGCAGTTCTTC,CASSGPSDSYNEQFF
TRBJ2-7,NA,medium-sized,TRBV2,TGTGCCAGCGAGAGCCCCCGTAGGTACGAGCAGTACTTC,CASESPRRYEQYF
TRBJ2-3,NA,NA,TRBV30,TGTGCCCACCGCTCCGGGGGCAGGGGTACGCAGTATTTT,CAHRSGGRGTQYF
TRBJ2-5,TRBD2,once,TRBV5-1,TGCGCCAGCAGCGGGGACTGGACTAGCGGGAGGGAAGAGACCCAGTACTTC,CASSGDWTSGREETQYF
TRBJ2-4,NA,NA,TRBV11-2,TGTGCCAGCAGCCCCCACAGGGGACTAGCCAAAAACATTCAGTACTTC,CASSPHRGLAKNIQYF
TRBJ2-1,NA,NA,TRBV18,TGTGCCAGCTCACCCTTTGAAGGGGAGCAGTTCTTC,CASSPFEGEQFF
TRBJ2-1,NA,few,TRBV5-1,TGCGCCAGCACAACCCGCCCAGGGAGCAACTACAATGAGCAGTTCTTC,CASTTRPGSNYNEQFF
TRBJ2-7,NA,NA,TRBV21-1,TGTGCCTCACAACGTGGGCCCCCCTACGAGCAGTACTTC,CASQRGPPYEQYF
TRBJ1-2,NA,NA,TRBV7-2,TGTGCCAGCAGCTTAGCCGACCTGAGCTATGGCTACACCTTC,CASSLADLSYGYTF
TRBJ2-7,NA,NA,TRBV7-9,TGTGCCAGCAGCCCCCCCTCAGGACCAACCTACGAGCAGTACTTC,CASSPPSGPTYEQYF
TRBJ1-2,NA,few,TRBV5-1,TGCGCCAGCAGCTTGGCGTCAGGAGATGGCTACACCTTC,CASSLASGDGYTF
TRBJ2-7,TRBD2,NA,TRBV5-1,TGCGCCAGCAGCGATTCCGGGACTAGCGGGAGCAGGCCCCACGAGCAGTACTTC,CASSDSGTSGSRPHEQYF
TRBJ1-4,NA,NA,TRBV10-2,TGCGCCAGCAGTGATTCGGGCTCGGCAGCTGAAAAACTGTTTTTT,CASSDSGSAAEKLFF
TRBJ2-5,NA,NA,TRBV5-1,TGCGCCAGCAGCGCAAGGCCCCAAAGCGGTCCCTCCCCAGAGACCCAGTACTTC,CASSARPQSGPSPETQYF
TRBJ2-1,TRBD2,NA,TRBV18,TGTGCCAGCTCACCCTACCGGGGGGATGAGCAGTTCTTC,CASSPYRGDEQFF
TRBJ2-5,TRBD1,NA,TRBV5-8,TGTGCCAGCAGCCCACCGACAGGGGAAGAGACCCAGTACTTC,CASSPPTGEETQYF
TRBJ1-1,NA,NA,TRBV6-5,TGTGCCAGCAGTTACTCGCGGGACACTGAAGCTTTCTTT,CASSYSRDTEAFF
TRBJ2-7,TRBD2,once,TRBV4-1,TGCGCCAGCAGCCACCCGGGACTAGCGAAAGGTTCAACCTCCTACGAGCAGTACTTC,CASSHPGLAKGSTSYEQYF
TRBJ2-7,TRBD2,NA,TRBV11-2,TGTGCCAGCAGCTCCGCAATGGGACTAGCGGGAGTCGAGCAGTACTTC,CASSSAMGLAGVEQYF
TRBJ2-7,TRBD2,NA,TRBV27,TGTGCCAGCAGTTTAATACGAACTAGCGGCTACGAGCAGTACTTC,CASSLIRTSGYEQYF
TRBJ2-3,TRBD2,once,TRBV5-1,TGCGCCAGCAGATTTCTAGCGGGAGGGAGCACAGATACGCAGTATTTT,CASRFLAGGSTDTQYF
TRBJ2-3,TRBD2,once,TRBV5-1,TGCGCCAGCAGCTCGTTAGCGGGAGAGGGCACAGATACGCAGTATTTT,CASSSLAGEGTDTQYF
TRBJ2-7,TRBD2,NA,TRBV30,TGTGCCTGGAGAACTAGCGGGGATCCTCCTAGAAACTACGAGCAGTACTTC,CAWRTSGDPPRNYEQYF
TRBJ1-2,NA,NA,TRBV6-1,TGTGCCAGCAGCTTTACACCCCGCACCAACTATGGCTACACCTTC,CASSFTPRTNYGYTF
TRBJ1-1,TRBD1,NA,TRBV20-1,TGCAGTGCGCTTGACAGGGTAAAAGCTTTCTTT,CSALDRVKAFF
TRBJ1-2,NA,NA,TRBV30,TGTGCCTGGAGTGTTCTGGGGAGCTATGGCTACACCTTC,CAWSVLGSYGYTF
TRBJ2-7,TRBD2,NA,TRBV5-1,TGCGCCAGCAGCTTGGAAGTGGCGGGAGGGCCTTCCTACGAGCAGTACTTC,CASSLEVAGGPSYEQYF
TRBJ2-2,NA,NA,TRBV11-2,TGTGCCAGCAGCTTAGCTGGGGGCGCCCCCGGGGAGCTGTTTTTT,CASSLAGGAPGELFF
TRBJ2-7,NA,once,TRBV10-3,TGTGCCATCACCCGGACGCCCCGGAACGAGCAGTACTTC,CAITRTPRNEQYF
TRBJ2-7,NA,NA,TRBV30,TGTGCCTGGACGGTGAGTGGCGAGCAGTACTTC,CAWTVSGEQYF
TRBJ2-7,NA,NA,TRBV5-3,TGTGCCAGAAGCTTGGTCTGGCGGACTTACTCCTACGAGCAGTACTTC,CARSLVWRTYSYEQYF
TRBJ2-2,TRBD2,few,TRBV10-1,TGCGCCAGCAGTGAACGGGGGGCCGGGGAGCTGTTTTTT,CASSERGAGELFF
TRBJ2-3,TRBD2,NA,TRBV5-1,TGCGCCAGCAGCTGGAGACTAGCGGGAGGGATCGGGAGCACAGATACGCAGTATTTT,CASSWRLAGGIGSTDTQYF
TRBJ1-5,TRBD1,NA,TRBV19,TGTGCCAGTAGAACGATGGGACAGGGGGCCTCAGGTCAGCCCCAGCATTTT,CASRTMGQGASGQPQHF
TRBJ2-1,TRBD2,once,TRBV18,TGTGCCAGCTCACCCCCGACTAGCGGCAACAATGAGCAGTTCTTC,CASSPPTSGNNEQFF
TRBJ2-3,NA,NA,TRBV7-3,TGTGCCAGCAGCTTGGGGCGGTCAAAAACAGATACGCAGTATTTT,CASSLGRSKTDTQYF
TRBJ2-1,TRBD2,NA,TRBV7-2,TGTGCCAGCAGCCCCGGGGGGAGCTCCTACAATGAGCAGTTCTTC,CASSPGGSSYNEQFF
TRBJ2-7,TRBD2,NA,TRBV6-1,TGTGCCACCCGACTAGCGGTTACCTACGAGCAGTACTTC,CATRLAVTYEQYF
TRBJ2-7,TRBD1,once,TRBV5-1,TGCGCCAGCAGCACCCGGACAGGGAACGAGCAGTACTTC,CASSTRTGNEQYF
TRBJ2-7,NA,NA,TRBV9,TGTGCCAGCAGCGTAGACCCCGCGTTAAGCGAGCAGTACTTC,CASSVDPALSEQYF
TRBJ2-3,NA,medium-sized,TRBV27,TGTGCCAGCAGTTCCGGGAGTATGAGCACAGATACGCAGTATTTT,CASSSGSMSTDTQYF
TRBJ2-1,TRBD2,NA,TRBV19,TGTGCCAGTAGTATAGGGCTAGCGGGAGTCAATGAGCAGTTCTTC,CASSIGLAGVNEQFF